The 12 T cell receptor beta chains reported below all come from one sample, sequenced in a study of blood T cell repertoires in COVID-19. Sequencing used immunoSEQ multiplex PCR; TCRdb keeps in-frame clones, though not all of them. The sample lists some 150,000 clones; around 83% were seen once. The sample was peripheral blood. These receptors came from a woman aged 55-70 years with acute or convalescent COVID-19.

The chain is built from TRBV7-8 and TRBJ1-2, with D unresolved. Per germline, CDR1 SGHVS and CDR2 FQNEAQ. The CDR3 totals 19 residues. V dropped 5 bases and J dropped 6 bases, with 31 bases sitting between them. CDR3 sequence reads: CASSQSRLVRLVQPDGYTF. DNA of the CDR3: TGTGCCAGCAGCCAATCAAGGTTGGTCAGGTTGGTCCAGCCGGATGGCTACACCTTC.

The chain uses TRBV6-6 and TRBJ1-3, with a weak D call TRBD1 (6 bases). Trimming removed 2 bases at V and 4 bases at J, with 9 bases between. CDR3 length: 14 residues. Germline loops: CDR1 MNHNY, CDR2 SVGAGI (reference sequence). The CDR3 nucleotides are TGTGCCAGCAGTTACGGGGGGGCCGGAAACACCATATATTTT. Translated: CASSYGGAGNTIYF.

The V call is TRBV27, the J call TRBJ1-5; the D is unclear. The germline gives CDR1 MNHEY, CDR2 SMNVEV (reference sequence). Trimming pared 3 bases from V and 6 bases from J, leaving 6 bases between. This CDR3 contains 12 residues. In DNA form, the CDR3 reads TGTGCCAGCAGTTTCCCCAGTCAGCCCCAGCATTTT. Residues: CASSFPSQPQHF.

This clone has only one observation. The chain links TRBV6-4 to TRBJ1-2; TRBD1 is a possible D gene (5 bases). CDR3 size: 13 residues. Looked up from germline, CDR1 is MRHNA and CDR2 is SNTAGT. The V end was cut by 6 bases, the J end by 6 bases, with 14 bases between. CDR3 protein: CASSQTGGDGYTF. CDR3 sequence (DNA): TGTGCCAGCAGCCAAACCGGGGGGGATGGCTACACCTTC.

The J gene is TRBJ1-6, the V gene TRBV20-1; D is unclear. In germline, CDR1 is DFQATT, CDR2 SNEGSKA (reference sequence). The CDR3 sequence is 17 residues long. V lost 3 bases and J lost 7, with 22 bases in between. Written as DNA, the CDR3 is TGCAGTGCTAGTAGTCACCTTAGAGGAACTACCAATTCACCCCTCCACTTT. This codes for CSASSHLRGTTNSPLHF.

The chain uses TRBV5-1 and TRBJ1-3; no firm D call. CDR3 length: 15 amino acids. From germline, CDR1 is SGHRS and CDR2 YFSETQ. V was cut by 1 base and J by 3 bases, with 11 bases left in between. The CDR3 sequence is CASSLPTFGGNTIYF. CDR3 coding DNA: TGCGCCAGCAGCTTGCCCACGTTCGGTGGAAACACCATATATTTT.

CDR3 sequence reads: CASLGQGIPFSNQPQHF. The DNA for the CDR3 is TGTGCCAGCCTTGGACAGGGGATCCCCTTTAGCAATCAGCCCCAGCATTTT. V is TRBV19 and J is TRBJ1-5, with TRBD1 identical over 9 bases. The V gene end was trimmed by 9 bases and the J gene end by 0 bases; junction bases not matched to a gene: 12. Germline assignment: CDR1 LNHDA and CDR2 SQIVND (reference sequence). This CDR3 region has 17 residues.

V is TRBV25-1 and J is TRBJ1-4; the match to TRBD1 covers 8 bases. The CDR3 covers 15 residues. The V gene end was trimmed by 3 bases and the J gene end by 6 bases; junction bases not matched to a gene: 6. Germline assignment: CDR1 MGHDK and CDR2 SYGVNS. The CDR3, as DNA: TGTGCCAGCAGTGACACGCAGGGGGCGGATGAAAAACTGTTTTTT. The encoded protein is CASSDTQGADEKLFF.

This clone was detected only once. CDR3 amino acids: CASSQSLNTEAFF. The CDR3 coding sequence is TGTGCCAGCAGCCAATCTCTGAACACTGAAGCTTTCTTT. The rearrangement links TRBV14 to TRBJ1-1; the D is unclear. The CDR3 contains 13 residues. V lost 2 bases to trimming and J lost 0 bases, with 4 bases between them. Germline V gives CDR1 SGHDN, CDR2 FVKESK.

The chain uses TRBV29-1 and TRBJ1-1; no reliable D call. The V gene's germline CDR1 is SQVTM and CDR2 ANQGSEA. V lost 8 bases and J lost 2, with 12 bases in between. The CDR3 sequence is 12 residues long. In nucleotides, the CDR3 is TGCAGCTACCAGGTCTCCAACACTGAAGCTTTCTTT. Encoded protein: CSYQVSNTEAFF. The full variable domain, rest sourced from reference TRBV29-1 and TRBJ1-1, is SAVISQKPSRDICQRGTSLTIQCQVDSQVTMMFWYRQQPGQSLTLIATANQGSEATYESGFVIDKFPISRPNLTFSTLTVSNMSPEDSSIYLCSYQVSNTEAFFGQGTRLTVV.

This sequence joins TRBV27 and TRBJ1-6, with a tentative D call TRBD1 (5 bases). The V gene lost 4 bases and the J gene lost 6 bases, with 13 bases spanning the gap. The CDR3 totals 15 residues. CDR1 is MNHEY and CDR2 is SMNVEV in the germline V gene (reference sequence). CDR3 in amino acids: CASSSHQGGNSPLHF. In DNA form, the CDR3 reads TGTGCCAGCAGTTCTCATCAGGGAGGTAATTCACCCCTCCACTTT.

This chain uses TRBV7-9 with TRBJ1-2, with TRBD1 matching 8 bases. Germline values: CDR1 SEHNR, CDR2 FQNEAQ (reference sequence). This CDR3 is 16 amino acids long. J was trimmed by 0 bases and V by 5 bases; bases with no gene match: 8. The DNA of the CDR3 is TGTGCCAGCAGCCGCGGGACAGGTGAAGCTAACTATGGCTACACCTTC. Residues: CASSRGTGEANYGYTF. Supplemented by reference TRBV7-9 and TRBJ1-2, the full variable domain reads DTGVSQNPRHKITKRGQNVTFRCDPISEHNRLYWYRQTLGQGPEFLTYFQNEAQLEKSRLLSDRFSAERPKGSFSTLEIQRTEQGDSAMYLCASSRGTGEANYGYTFGSGTRLTVV.